One and the same sample provided the 7 T cell receptor beta chains below, sequenced in a study of T cell changes during pregnancy in multiple sclerosis. The table came from immunoSEQ multiplex PCR; TCRdb's copy has only in-frame clones and leaves some out. The data show 40,000 to 55,000 clones, almost 90% seen once. Sequencing used peripheral blood, obtained in the first trimester of pregnancy. Receptors were obtained from a female donor in good health, enrolled as a control in a pregnancy study.

The chain links TRBV5-1 to TRBJ1-4; D is unresolved. Germline CDR1 reads SGHRS; CDR2 reads YFSETQ. The CDR3 has 15 residues. Trimming cost V 3 bases and J 8 bases, with 17 bases left between them. The CDR3 DNA is TGCGCCAGCAGCTCCACTCACGGAGGTCAGGAAAAACTGTTTTTT. This translates into CASSSTHGGQEKLFF.

V gene TRBV5-1 combines with J gene TRBJ2-7, with 11 bases aligning to TRBD1. CDR3 size: 15 residues. The germline V gene has CDR1 SGHRS and CDR2 YFSETQ. V was clipped by 2 bases and J by 5 bases; unmatched bases: 6. Written as DNA, the CDR3 is TGCGCCAGCAGCTTAATCCGGGACAGGGGGGACGAGCAGTACTTC. It encodes CASSLIRDRGDEQYF.

The CDR3 nucleotides are TGTGCCAGCAGCTTCGGGGGCGAGCAGTACTTC. Amino acid sequence: CASSFGGEQYF. The V call is TRBV11-2, the J call TRBJ2-7; the D gene is possibly TRBD2 (6 bases). Germline V gives CDR1 SGHAT, CDR2 FQNNGV. V was trimmed by 3 bases and J by 6 bases, leaving 6 bases between them. CDR3 size: 11 residues.

The chain is built from TRBV27 and TRBJ2-7; D possibly corresponds to TRBD2 (5 bases). The CDR3 extends over 16 amino acids. Trimming pared 4 bases from V and 3 bases from J, leaving 19 bases between. Germline V gene sequence: CDR1 MNHEY, CDR2 SMNVEV (reference sequence). CDR3: CASSSIASGKIYEQYF. The CDR3 nucleotides read TGTGCCAGCAGTTCCATCGCGTCGGGGAAAATCTACGAGCAGTACTTC.

The chain joins TRBV21-1 to TRBJ1-2; the DNA was not compared with TRBD1, the D call given in the table. TRBV21-1 is termed a pseudogene. The CDR3 sequence is 17 residues long. In DNA form, the CDR3 reads TGTGCCAGCAGCATTAGGACAGGGGCGCGATATCTCTATGGCTACACCTTC. Translated, it gives CASSIRTGARYLYGYTF.

Only a few counts were recorded for this clone. The V gene is TRBV15, the J gene TRBJ1-1, with 7 nucleotides matching TRBD1. Germline V CDR1 and CDR2: LNHNV, YYDKDF (reference sequence). The V and J ends lost 0 bases and 11 bases, in that order; junction bases with no gene match: 9. This CDR3 is 14 amino acids long. Written as DNA, the CDR3 is TGTGCCACCAGCAGAGATGGTACAGGGGATGGGGCTTTCTTT. It codes for CATSRDGTGDGAFF.

This chain links TRBV7-6 with TRBJ1-4; 7 bases agree with TRBD1. Germline CDR1 SGHVS, CDR2 FNYEAQ. V lost 6 bases, J lost 7 bases, and 5 bases stayed unmatched. The CDR3 spans 13 residues. The CDR3 is CASSQGGSEKLFF. Here the CDR3 DNA reads TGTGCCAGCAGTCAGGGGGGTTCTGAAAAACTGTTTTTT.